The present T cell receptor delta chain was sequenced within a study of gamma-delta T cells after stem cell transplantation. V gave up 3 bases and J gave up 6 bases; unmatched junction bases: 13. CDR1 is GEAIGNYY and CDR2 is EKD in the germline V gene. The CDR3 has 16 residues. TCRdb re-processed the RT-PCR reads using CATT. The sample holds 1,200 or so delta-chain clones; approximately 38% are singletons and the top ten take about 50%. In the case of this clone: Since a much larger clone is just one base distant, this may be a read error.

The V call is TRDV2, the J call TRDJ1; TRDD3 matches 9 bases. The origin of this receptor is a human donor. It is not recorded whose cells these are; they may come from a transplant donor. The source material was gamma-delta T cells. The CDR3 region is CACDSVLGDPLHKLIF. The CDR3 DNA reads TGTGCCTGTGACTCCGTACTGGGGGACCCTCTCCATAAACTCATCTTT.